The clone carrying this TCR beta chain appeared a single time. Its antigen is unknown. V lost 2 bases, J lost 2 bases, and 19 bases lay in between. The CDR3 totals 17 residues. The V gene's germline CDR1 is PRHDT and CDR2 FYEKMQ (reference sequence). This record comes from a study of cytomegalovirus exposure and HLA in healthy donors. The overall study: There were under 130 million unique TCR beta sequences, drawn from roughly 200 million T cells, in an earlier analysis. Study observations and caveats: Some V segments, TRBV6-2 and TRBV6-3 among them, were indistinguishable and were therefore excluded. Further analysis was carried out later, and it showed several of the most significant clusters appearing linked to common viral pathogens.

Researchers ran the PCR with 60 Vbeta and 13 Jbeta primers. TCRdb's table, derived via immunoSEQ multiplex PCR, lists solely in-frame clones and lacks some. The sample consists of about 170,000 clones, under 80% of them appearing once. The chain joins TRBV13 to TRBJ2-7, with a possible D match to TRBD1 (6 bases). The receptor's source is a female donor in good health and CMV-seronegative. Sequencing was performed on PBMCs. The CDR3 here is CASSLTDYRDRTYEQYF. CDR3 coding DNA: TGTGCCAGCAGCTTAACAGACTACAGGGACCGTACCTACGAGCAGTACTTC. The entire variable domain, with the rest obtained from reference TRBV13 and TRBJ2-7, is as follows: AAGVIQSPRHLIKEKRETATLKCYPIPRHDTVYWYQQGPGQDPQFLISFYEKMQSDKGSIPDRFSAQQFSDYHSELNMSSLELGDSALYFCASSLTDYRDRTYEQYFGPGTRLTVT.